The rows below give T cell receptor beta chains drawn from one sample of a study of T cells in Graves' hyperthyroidism and ophthalmopathy. Using its own MiXCR run on the multiplex PCR reads, TCRdb lists one record per CDR3 protein. The sample shows under 250,000 distinct CDR3 sequences, 24% of them seen only once. The sequenced sample consisted of blood. The receptor set was obtained from a woman in her forties with Graves' ophthalmopathy. Both conserved end residues are part of each CDR3. D genes are given only for firm matches. A row's size may be missing; if present it is once, few, many or a size class.

>.|many|TRBV25-1|TRBJ1-6
TGTGCCAGCAGTGAAGGGGATCCGTCACCCCTCCACTTT
CASSEGDPSPLHF
>.|few|TRBV20-1|TRBJ2-7
TGCAGTGCTAGAGATCCGAAAGCGAGCTACGAGCAGTACTTC
CSARDPKASYEQYF
>TRBD1|many|TRBV27|TRBJ1-6
TGTGCCAGCAGTTTGGAAAGGGGGCTAGAATCACCCCTCCACTTT
CASSLERGLESPLHF
>.|many|TRBV28|TRBJ2-4
TGTGCCAGCAGTCTCCCCCATGGTTACAAAAACATTCAGTACTTC
CASSLPHGYKNIQYF
>TRBD1|many|TRBV2|TRBJ2-7
TGTGCCAGCAGTGGCGGACAGGGATGGTCCTACGAGCAGTACTTC
CASSGGQGWSYEQYF
>TRBD1|many|TRBV20-1|TRBJ1-1
TGCAGTGCGGACAGACAGGGGGAGGCCATGAACACTGAAGCTTTCTTT
CSADRQGEAMNTEAFF
>TRBD1|many|TRBV6-5|TRBJ1-1
TGTGCCAGCAGTTCTCAAACAGGGGGCACTGAAGCTTTCTTT
CASSSQTGGTEAFF
>.|many|TRBV24-1|TRBJ2-5
TGTGCCACCAGTGATTTGGACAGGCAAGAGACCCAGTACTTC
CATSDLDRQETQYF
>.|many|TRBV6-5|TRBJ1-2
TGTGCCAGCGGCGGGACGGACCCCTATGGCTACACCTTC
CASGGTDPYGYTF
>TRBD1|many|TRBV29-1|TRBJ2-2
TGCAGCGCCGTGTCCGGGACAGGGTCCGGGGAGCTGTTTTTT
CSAVSGTGSGELFF
>.|.|TRBV6-2/TRBV6-3|TRBJ2-5
TGTGCCAGCAGTTACCGTCGGGAGACCCAGTACTTC
CASSYRRETQYF
>.|many|TRBV12-3/TRBV12-4|TRBJ1-2
TGTGCCAGCAGTCTTGGGGGGAGCGGGTGGTGCACCTTC
CASSLGGSGWCTF
>TRBD1|few|TRBV18|TRBJ1-6
TGTGCCAGCTCCCGCGGGACAGGGGGAAGTTCACCCCTCCACTTT
CASSRGTGGSSPLHF
>TRBD2|few|TRBV11-2|TRBJ2-5
TGTGCCAGCAGCTTATCTGCGGGGGACGAGACCCAGTACTTC
CASSLSAGDETQYF
>.|many|TRBV2|TRBJ1-1
TGTGCCGGCCTAATATCTACGAACACTGAAGCTTTCTTT
CAGLISTNTEAFF
>.|many|TRBV3-1|TRBJ2-2
TGTGCCAGCAGCCAAGTGCACCACCCCGGCGGGGAGCTGTTTTTT
CASSQVHHPGGELFF
>.|many|TRBV7-2|TRBJ2-7
TGTGCCAGCAGCTTAAAATCCCCCTACGAGCAGTACTTC
CASSLKSPYEQYF
>.|.|TRBV6-1|TRBJ2-4
TGTGCCAGCAGTCGCAGGGGGGGGCCGTCCAAAAACATTCAGTACTTC
CASSRRGGPSKNIQYF
>TRBD1|.|TRBV30|TRBJ1-1
TGTGCCTGGAGTGGGTCAGGGGGCACTGAAGCTTTCTTT
CAWSGSGGTEAFF
>TRBD1|many|TRBV27|TRBJ1-2
TGTGCCAGCAGTTTAGGGACAGCCTATGGCTACACCTTC
CASSLGTAYGYTF
>.|many|TRBV19|TRBJ1-1
TGTGCCAGTAGTATAAGAAGGGGAAGCGAAGCTTTCTTT
CASSIRRGSEAFF
>.|.|TRBV27|TRBJ2-7
TGTGCCAGCAGTTTACTTGCGGGGACACACTACGAGCAGTACTTC
CASSLLAGTHYEQYF
>TRBD2|many|TRBV5-1|TRBJ2-7
TGCGCCAGCAGCGCACGGCGGACTAGCGGGAGGGCCGATGAGCAGTACTTC
CASSARRTSGRADEQYF
>.|many|TRBV7-2|TRBJ2-7
TGTGCCAGCAGCTATTTAGGGGCCTACGAGCAGTACTTC
CASSYLGAYEQYF
>.|once|TRBV2|TRBJ2-7
TGTGCCAGCAGTGGCTCGAGGCAGCGCGAGCAGTACTTC
CASSGSRQREQYF
>.|many|TRBV3-1|TRBJ2-5
TGTGCCAGCAGCCAAGTGTTAGTAAGGGAAGAGACCCAGTACTTC
CASSQVLVREETQYF
>.|many|TRBV7-8|TRBJ1-5
TGTGCCAGCAGCTTAGACAACAGCAATCAGCCCCAGCATTTT
CASSLDNSNQPQHF
>.|many|TRBV12-3/TRBV12-4|TRBJ1-1
TGTGCCAGCAGTTTAAAAGGCGCGTACACTGAAGCTTTCTTT
CASSLKGAYTEAFF
>.|many|TRBV7-9|TRBJ2-5
TGTGCCAGCAGCTTTCAGGCAGGAGGAGATTTGGAGACCCAGTACTTC
CASSFQAGGDLETQYF
>.|many|TRBV9|TRBJ2-1
TGTGCCAGCAGCGTAGCAATCGGGCAGGGGAGAGACAATGAGCAGTTCTTC
CASSVAIGQGRDNEQFF
>TRBD1|.|TRBV19|TRBJ2-7
TGTGCCAGTAGTATAGATGTACTGGCAGGGGGTTACGAGCAGTACTTC
CASSIDVLAGGYEQYF
>.|.|TRBV2|TRBJ1-2
TGTGCCAGCAGTGTTGGTCGCCGAGATTCCAGATATGGCTACACCTTC
CASSVGRRDSRYGYTF
>TRBD2|many|TRBV6-1|TRBJ2-5
TGTGCCAGCAGTGAAGCTATGACTAGCGGGGGGGGGACCCAGTACTTC
CASSEAMTSGGGTQYF
>.|.|TRBV28|TRBJ1-5
TGTGCCAGCAGCTTAGGGGCATTTGCTCAGCCCCAGCATTTT
CASSLGAFAQPQHF
>.|.|TRBV6-5|TRBJ2-7
TGTGCCAGCAGTTACGGCCAGGCTGCTAACGAGCAGTACTTC
CASSYGQAANEQYF
>.|many|TRBV29-1|TRBJ2-7
TGCAGACCGGACCGCTCCTACGAGCAGTACTTC
CRPDRSYEQYF
>.|many|TRBV27|TRBJ2-5
TGTGCCAGCAGTTTATATTCCGGCCTGGGGGAGACCCAGTACTTC
CASSLYSGLGETQYF
>.|many|TRBV7-3|TRBJ2-7
TGTGCCAGCAGCCTAGACAGTACTCCTACCTACGAGCAGTACTTC
CASSLDSTPTYEQYF
>.|many|TRBV27|TRBJ1-1
TGTGCCAGCAGTTCCCCGGGGGGGGGAAGGCGAGCTTTCTTT
CASSSPGGGRRAFF
>.|many|TRBV12-3/TRBV12-4|TRBJ1-1
TGTGCCAGCAGTTTGGCAGGGTCCGTAGCTTTCTTT
CASSLAGSVAFF
>.|many|TRBV19|TRBJ2-6
TGTGCCAGTAAACTACCTGGGGCCAACGTCCTGACTTTC
CASKLPGANVLTF
>.|many|TRBV11-2|TRBJ2-5
TGTGCCAGCAGCCCGGGACACGGCCAAGAGACCCAGTACTTC
CASSPGHGQETQYF
>.|.|TRBV28|TRBJ2-5
TGTGCCTCTGGGTCCGGATTGGGGGGAGAGACCCAGTACTTC
CASGSGLGGETQYF
>TRBD1|.|TRBV2|TRBJ1-2
TGTGCCACTGATTCAGTAGGGGACAGTACTAACTATGGCTACACCTTC
CATDSVGDSTNYGYTF
>TRBD2|many|TRBV19|TRBJ2-5
TGTGCCAGTAGTAGAGCGGGAGTCCCCCAAGAGACCCAGTACTTC
CASSRAGVPQETQYF